The 16 T cell receptor beta chains below come from one sample, sequenced in a study of neurological immune-mediated disorders. Documented time point: longitudinal time-point 1 (baseline). TCRdb used MiXCR to reprocess the 5' RACE reads, holding one entry per CDR3 protein. The profile shows about 49,000 distinct CDR3 sequences, about 9.1% of them singletons. Sequenced input: PBMCs. These receptors originate from a woman aged 35 to 49 in good health.

This clonotype has a count of ten or more. The rearrangement uses TRBV10-3 and TRBJ2-1; D perhaps matches TRBD2 (5 bases). The V and J ends lost 9 bases and 8 bases respectively, with 17 bases between them. Germline values: CDR1 ENHRY, CDR2 SYGVKD. The CDR3 length is 13 residues. The CDR3 protein is CAIQRLGRDEQFF. CDR3 nucleotide sequence: TGTGCCATTCAGCGGCTAGGGCGCGATGAGCAGTTCTTC.

This clonotype was observed a few times. The chain carries TRBV7-2 and TRBJ2-3; D possibly corresponds to TRBD2 (7 bases). Trimming cost V 6 bases and J 0 bases, with 16 bases left between them. This CDR3 comprises 16 residues. Germline loops: CDR1 SGHTA, CDR2 FQGNSA. Here the CDR3 DNA reads TGTGCCAGCAGAGGGGGGGCAGGCGCCAGCACAGATACGCAGTATTTT. Its translation is CASRGGAGASTDTQYF.

This clonotype was picked up many times. The gene calls are TRBV7-2 and TRBJ1-5; D unclear. The germline CDR1 and CDR2 sequences are SGHTA and FQGNSA. CDR3 size: 13 residues. V lost 1 base to trimming and J lost 5 bases, with 6 bases between them. Here the CDR3 reads CASSLGRDQPQHF. CDR3 in DNA: TGTGCCAGCAGCTTAGGCAGAGATCAGCCCCAGCATTTT.

This clonotype was seen at least ten times. This rearrangement joins TRBV20-1 to TRBJ1-1; 10 bases agree with TRBD1. From germline, CDR1 is DFQATT and CDR2 SNEGSKA (reference sequence). The CDR3 spans 15 residues. Trimming at V came to 5 bases and at J to 10 bases, leaving 16 bases not matched to a gene. CDR3 DNA sequence: TGCAGTGCTGGGGAGACAGGGGGCCAGGAATTAGGAGCTTTCTTT. Its translation: CSAGETGGQELGAFF.

This clonotype has at least ten counts. The chain joins TRBV6-5 to TRBJ2-7, with D maybe TRBD1 (6 bases). CDR3 size: 14 residues. Germline CDR1 reads MNHEY; CDR2 reads SVGAGI. Trimming removed 4 bases at V and 7 bases at J, with 17 bases between. The CDR3 nucleotides are TGTGCCAGCAGTTCGACAGGATGGGACGGGGAGCAGTACTTC. It codes for CASSSTGWDGEQYF.

Turning to this clonotype: A read error may be the cause here, since a much bigger clone is one base away. This chain links TRBV7-2 with TRBJ1-3; TRBD1 is a possible D gene (5 bases). Germline CDR1 and CDR2: SGHTA and FQGNSA. The V end was cut by 2 bases, the J end by 3 bases, with 23 bases between. The CDR3 sequence is 19 residues long. In DNA form, the CDR3 reads TGTGCCAGCAGCTTACTCATCAGGGAATCGGACATAAGTGGAAACACCATATATTTT. Protein: CASSLLIRESDISGNTIYF.

This clonotype was counted many times. The chain uses TRBV20-1 and TRBJ1-5; maybe TRBD1 (5 bases). This CDR3 is 15 amino acids long. V was shortened by 0 bases and J by 3 bases, with 12 bases between the two germline ends. Germline loops: CDR1 DFQATT, CDR2 SNEGSKA (reference sequence). The DNA for the CDR3 is TGCAGTGCTAGAGAGATAGGAGGGGTCAATCAGCCCCAGCATTTT. Amino acids: CSAREIGGVNQPQHF.

The sample holds many counts of this clonotype. V is TRBV4-3 and J is TRBJ1-1; D is ambiguous. From germline, CDR1 is LGHNA and CDR2 YSLEER. V dropped 0 bases and J dropped 5 bases, with 7 bases sitting between them. This CDR3 region has 13 residues. CDR3 in amino acids: CASSQERTTEAFF. In DNA form, the CDR3 reads TGCGCCAGCAGCCAAGAGAGAACAACTGAAGCTTTCTTT.

This chain uses TRBV29-1 with TRBJ1-1, with D tentatively TRBD1 (5 bases). This CDR3 is built from 13 residues. In germline, CDR1 is SQVTM, CDR2 ANQGSEA. Trimming removed 6 bases from V and 3 bases from J, with 14 bases in between. CDR3 sequence (DNA): TGCAGCGTGGGGAAGACAGAGGACACTGAAGCTTTCTTT. Translating gives CSVGKTEDTEAFF.

This clonotype was recorded many times. J is TRBJ2-3 and V is TRBV5-6; TRBD2 aligns across 12 bases. The CDR3 spans 16 residues. The J segment lost 0 bases and the V segment lost 4 bases, leaving 3 bases of the junction unmatched. CDR1 SGHDT and CDR2 YYEEEE come from the germline V gene. Written as DNA, the CDR3 is TGTGCCAGCAGCATAGGGACTAGCGGGAGCACAGATACGCAGTATTTT. Translation: CASSIGTSGSTDTQYF.

This clonotype was picked up many times. CDR3 bases: TGCAGTGCTAGTGGGCCCGGCAGCTATGGCTACACCTTC. Its translation is CSASGPGSYGYTF. The rearrangement links TRBV20-1 to TRBJ1-2; D is uncertain. Germline V lookup: CDR1 DFQATT, CDR2 SNEGSKA (reference sequence). The V end was cut by 3 bases, the J end by 4 bases, with 12 bases between. This CDR3 has 13 amino acids.

This clonotype was counted ten times or more. The chain is built from TRBV5-6 and TRBJ2-7, with D maybe TRBD2 (5 bases). Germline V gene lookup returns CDR1 SGHDT and CDR2 YYEEEE. This CDR3 contains 13 residues. V dropped 0 bases and J dropped 3 bases, with 7 bases sitting between them. CDR3 sequence reads: CASSLGSGYEQYF. In DNA, the CDR3 is TGTGCCAGCAGCTTGGGGAGCGGCTACGAGCAGTACTTC.

This clonotype was detected ten times or more. The chain employs TRBV20-1 and TRBJ2-1, with 7 bases lining up with TRBD1. Trimming took 6 bases from V and 0 from J; bases not matched to a gene: 8. The germline V gene encodes CDR1 DFQATT and CDR2 SNEGSKA (reference sequence). The CDR3 extends over 15 amino acids. The CDR3 region has the DNA TGCAGTGCAGGCGGACAGGTTAGCTCCTACAATGAGCAGTTCTTC. The encoded protein is CSAGGQVSSYNEQFF.

This clonotype was seen repeatedly, ten times or more. The rearrangement joins TRBV7-2 to TRBJ2-1, with TRBD1 identical over 8 bases. This CDR3 has 14 amino acids. V shed 5 bases, J shed 13 bases, and the junction held 13 bases outside the gene matches. In germline, CDR1 is SGHTA, CDR2 FQGNSA. The CDR3 DNA reads TGTGCCAGCAGCCACAAAGGGACAGGCAGACCTCAGTTCTTC. The encoded protein is CASSHKGTGRPQFF.

This clonotype appeared many times. This chain uses TRBV9 with TRBJ2-7; tentatively, D is TRBD1 (6 bases). CDR1 and CDR2 from the germline V gene are SGDLS and YYNGEE. The germline V and J ends were trimmed by 0 bases and 2 bases, with 6 bases remaining between them. The CDR3 consists of 13 residues. The CDR3 loop reads CASSVGDTYEQYF. The CDR3 coding sequence is TGTGCCAGCAGCGTAGGGGACACCTACGAGCAGTACTTC.

This clonotype was found many times. The rearrangement links TRBV7-2 to TRBJ2-1; a weak D match, TRBD2 (6 bases). Trimming pared 4 bases from V and 6 bases from J, leaving 19 bases between. CDR1 is SGHTA and CDR2 is FQGNSA in the germline V gene. The CDR3 runs to 16 residues. In DNA form, the CDR3 reads TGTGCCAGCAGCTCGTCTCGGATAGCGGCTTCCAATGAGCAGTTCTTC. As protein: CASSSSRIAASNEQFF.